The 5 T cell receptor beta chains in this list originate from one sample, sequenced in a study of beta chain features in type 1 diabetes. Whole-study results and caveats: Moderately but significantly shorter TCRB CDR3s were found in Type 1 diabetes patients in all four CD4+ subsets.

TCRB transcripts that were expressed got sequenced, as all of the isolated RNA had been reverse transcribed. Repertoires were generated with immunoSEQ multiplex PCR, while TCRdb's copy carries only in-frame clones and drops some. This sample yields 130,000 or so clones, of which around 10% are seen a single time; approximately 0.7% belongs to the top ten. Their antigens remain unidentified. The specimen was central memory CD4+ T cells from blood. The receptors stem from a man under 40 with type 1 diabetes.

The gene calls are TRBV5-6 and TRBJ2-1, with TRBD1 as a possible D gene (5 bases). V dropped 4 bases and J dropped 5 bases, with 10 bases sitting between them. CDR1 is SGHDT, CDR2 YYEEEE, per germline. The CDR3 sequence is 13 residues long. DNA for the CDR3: TGTGCCAGCAGCCACAGGTCAAACAATGAGCAGTTCTTC. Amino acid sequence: CASSHRSNNEQFF.

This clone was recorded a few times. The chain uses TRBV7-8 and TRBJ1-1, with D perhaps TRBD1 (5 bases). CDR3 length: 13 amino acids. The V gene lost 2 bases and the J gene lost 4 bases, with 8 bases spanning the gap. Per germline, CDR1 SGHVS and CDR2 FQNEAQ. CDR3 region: CASSLTGATEAFF. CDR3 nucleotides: TGTGCCAGCAGCTTAACTGGGGCCACTGAAGCTTTCTTT. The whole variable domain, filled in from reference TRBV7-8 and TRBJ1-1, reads GAGVSQSPRYKVAKRGQDVALRCDPISGHVSLFWYQQALGQGPEFLTYFQNEAQLDKSGLPSDRFFAERPEGSVSTLKIQRTQQEDSAVYLCASSLTGATEAFFGQGTRLTVV.

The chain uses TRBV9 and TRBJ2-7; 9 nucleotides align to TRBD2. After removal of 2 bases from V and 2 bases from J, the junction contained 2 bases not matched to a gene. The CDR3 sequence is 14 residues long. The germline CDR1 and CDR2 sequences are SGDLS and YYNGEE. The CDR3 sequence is CASSVLAGTYEQYF. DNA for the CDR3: TGTGCCAGCAGCGTCCTAGCGGGGACCTACGAGCAGTACTTC.

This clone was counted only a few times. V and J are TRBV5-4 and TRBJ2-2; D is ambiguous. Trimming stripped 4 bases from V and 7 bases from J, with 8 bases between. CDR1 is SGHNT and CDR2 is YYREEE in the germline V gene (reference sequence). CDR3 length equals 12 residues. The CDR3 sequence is CASSGPVGELFF. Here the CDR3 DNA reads TGTGCCAGCAGCGGGCCCGTCGGGGAGCTGTTTTTT.

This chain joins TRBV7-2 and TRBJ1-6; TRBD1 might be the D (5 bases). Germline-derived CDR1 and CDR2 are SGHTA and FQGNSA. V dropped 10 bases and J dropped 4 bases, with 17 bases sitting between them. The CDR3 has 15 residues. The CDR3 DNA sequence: TGTGCCACCAAGCTCAGGGAGGATTATAATTCACCCCTCCACTTT. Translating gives CATKLREDYNSPLHF.